This TCR beta chain was retrieved from a study of T cell repertoires in cytomegalovirus infection. Study summary: Both recently identified HLA-C-restricted and well-studied HLA-B-restricted CMV epitopes were used in the study. Matching HLA type and CMV infection were both indicated by public TCR beta signatures. Broader study findings: In two of eight donors, the top clonotype was HLA-C-restricted CMV-specific.

V was clipped by 4 bases and J by 5 bases; unmatched bases: 32. This CDR3 has 24 amino acids. From germline, CDR1 is MDHEN and CDR2 SYDVKM. TCRdb analysed the reads with MiXCR anew, one entry per CDR3 protein. The table records roughly 500,000 distinct CDR3 sequences, roughly 46% of them present only once. Many counts were recorded for this clonotype. The antigen is not known. The TCR was taken from a human donor in good health (CMV status not recorded). Some clones in this sample may be carry-over from other donors' samples. The sample in question was cultured PBMCs, obtained from culture after CMV antigen stimulation. V is TRBV28 and J is TRBJ2-1, with 10 bases fitting TRBD2. This CDR3 is CASSSRGGGPKELAGSQGDNEQFF. CDR3 coding DNA: TGTGCCAGCAGTTCCCGTGGGGGGGGCCCAAAGGAACTAGCGGGAAGCCAAGGGGACAATGAGCAGTTCTTC.